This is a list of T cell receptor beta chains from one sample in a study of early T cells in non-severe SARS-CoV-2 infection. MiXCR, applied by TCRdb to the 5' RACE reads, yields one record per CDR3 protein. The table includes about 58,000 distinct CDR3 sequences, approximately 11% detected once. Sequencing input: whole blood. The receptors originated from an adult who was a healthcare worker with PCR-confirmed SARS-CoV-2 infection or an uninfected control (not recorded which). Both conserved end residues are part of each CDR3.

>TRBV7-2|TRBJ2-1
CASSLVGGRASYNEQFF
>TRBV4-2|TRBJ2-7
CASGQGAAYEQYF
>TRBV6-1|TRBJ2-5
CASSEDGETQYF
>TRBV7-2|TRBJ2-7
CASSLSGTDYEQYF
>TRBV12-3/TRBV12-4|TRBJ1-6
CASSLRSGNSPLHF
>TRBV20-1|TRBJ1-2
CSARDWGQGSFGYTF
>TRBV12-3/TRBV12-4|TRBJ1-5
CASSFGVNQPQHF
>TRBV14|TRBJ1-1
CASSQVKDRQLNTEAFF
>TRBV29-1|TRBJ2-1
CSVEELAGEYNEQFF
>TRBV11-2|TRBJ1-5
CASSSTGTANQPQHF
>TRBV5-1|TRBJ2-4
CASSLVGGSQNIQYF
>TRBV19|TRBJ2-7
CASSIGSGASYEQYF
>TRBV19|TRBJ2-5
CASSPGDNEIETQYF
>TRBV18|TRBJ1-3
CAGSPWRDTSSGNTIYF
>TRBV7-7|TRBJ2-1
CASSLTSGGDNEQFF
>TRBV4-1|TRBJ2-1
CASSQVGVGEQFF
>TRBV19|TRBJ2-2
CASSIEAGGGELFF
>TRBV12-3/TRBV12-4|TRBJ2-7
CASSLSSGSYEQYF
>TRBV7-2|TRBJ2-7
CASSLAAIFTYEQYF
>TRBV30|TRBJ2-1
CAWDSYNEQFF
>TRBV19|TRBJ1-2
CASSIDWGNYGYTF
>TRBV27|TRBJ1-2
CASSFRVGGSRHGYTF
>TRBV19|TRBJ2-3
CASSIRLAGGADTQYF
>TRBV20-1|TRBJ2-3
CSAFHRGGGTDTQYF
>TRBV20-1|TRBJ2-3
CSALRGAASTDTQYF
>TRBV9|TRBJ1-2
CASSVEGRVNGYTF
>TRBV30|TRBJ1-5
CAWSSGAYQPQHF
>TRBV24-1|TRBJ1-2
CATQDGNYGYTF
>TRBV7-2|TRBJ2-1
CASSLMGQGSNEQFF
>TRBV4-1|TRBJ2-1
CASTRDRLANNEQFF
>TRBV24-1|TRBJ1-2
CATSSAQPPYGYTF
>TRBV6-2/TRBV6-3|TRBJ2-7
CASREGASGPYEQYF
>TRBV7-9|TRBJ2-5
CASSLIAGGGSQYF
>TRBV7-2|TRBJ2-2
CASSEVVKGEAGELFF
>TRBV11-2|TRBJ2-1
CASSLGYNEQFF
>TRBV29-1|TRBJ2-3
CSVGGGTGTDTQYF
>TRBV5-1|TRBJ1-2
CASSFGQAEYGYTF
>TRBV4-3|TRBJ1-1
CASSQRRNTEAFF
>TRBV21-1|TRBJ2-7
CASSGEKYF
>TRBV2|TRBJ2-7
CAVRVIYEQYF
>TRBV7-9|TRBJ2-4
CASSPRILAKNIQYF
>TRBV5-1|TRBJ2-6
CASSLVVGSGANVLTF
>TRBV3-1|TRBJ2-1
CASSTRLAGDNEQFF
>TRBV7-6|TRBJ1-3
CASSYGSNSGNTIYF
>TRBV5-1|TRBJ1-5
CASSPTGLYGNQPQHF
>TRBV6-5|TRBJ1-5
CASSSRQGGNQPQHF
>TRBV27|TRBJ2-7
CASAWTGAYEQYF
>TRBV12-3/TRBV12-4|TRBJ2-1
CASSQQYNEQFF
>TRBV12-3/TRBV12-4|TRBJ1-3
CASSLSVGNTIYF
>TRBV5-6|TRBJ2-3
CASSWGLAGEGSEDTQYF
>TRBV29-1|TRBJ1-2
CSVSDRGRNYGYTF